This T cell receptor (beta chain) is drawn from a study of CXCR3-negative and CXCR3-positive naive CD8 T cells. Via 5' RACE with UMI labels, TRB cDNA libraries were prepared. After re-calling the 5' RACE reads, TCRdb lists one entry per CDR3 protein, DNA absent. The sample shows 6,600 or so distinct CDR3 sequences, and 1.9% sits with its ten largest clones. Points on this clonotype: What it binds is unknown.

General study results and limits: The study found more hydrophobic TRB CDR3s in CXCR3-positive naive cells than in CXCR3-negative naive cells.

The CDR3 sequence is 13 residues long. Germline CDR1 reads MNHEY; CDR2 reads SMNVEV (reference sequence). This rearrangement joins TRBV27 to TRBJ2-7; the TRBD1 assignment by TCRdb is unverifiable without DNA. The sequence came from a human donor in good health. Some clones in this sample may be carry-over from other donors' samples. Sequenced: naive CXCR3+ CD8+ T cells from blood. Described subset: CD45RO-CCR7+CD27+CD95- naive CD8+ T cells expressing CXCR3 (TNR3+). The CDR3 spells CASSSTGGYEQYF.